A single sample gave rise to the 14 T cell receptor beta chains below, sequenced in a study of metastatic and nonmetastatic thyroid tumors. Thyroid surgery had not been preceded by any treatment in any patient. MiXCR reprocessed the PCR reads for TCRdb. In the table there are 25,000 to 30,000 clones, around 15% of which are singletons. Sequenced input: blood. These receptors were collected from a female donor with papillary thyroid cancer or a benign thyroid nodule (not recorded which). Some clones in this sample may be carry-over from other donors' samples.

This clone occurred many times. This chain links TRBV7-8 with TRBJ1-2; the match to TRBD1 covers 9 bases. The CDR3 covers 13 residues. With 3 bases clipped from V and 11 bases from J, the junction kept 7 bases outside the gene matches. Looked up from germline, CDR1 is SGHVS and CDR2 is FQNEAQ. Here the CDR3 DNA reads TGTGCCAGCAGCTTGCCGGGACAGGGCCCTTACACCTTC. Amino acid sequence: CASSLPGQGPYTF.

This clone has a handful of counts. The rearrangement joins TRBV15 to TRBJ1-2; 7 bases fit TRBD1. CDR3 length equals 15 residues. With V trimmed by 2 bases and J by 6 bases, 9 bases remained unmatched. Germline V gives CDR1 LNHNV, CDR2 YYDKDF (reference sequence). CDR3 region: CATSRYCTGVDGYTF. CDR3 coding DNA: TGTGCCACCAGCAGATATTGTACAGGGGTGGATGGCTACACCTTC.

As for this clone: This CDR3 fails to terminate in the conserved phenylalanine or tryptophan, so it likely reflects a read error. The chain has TRBV2 and TRBJ2-1; 9 bases align to TRBD2. V lost 1 base to trimming and J lost 3 bases; unmatched junction nucleotides: 4. The CDR3 is made up of 16 amino acids. Germline V CDR1 and CDR2: SNHLY, FYNNEI. The CDR3 protein is CASSEVAGVIYNEQFL. The CDR3 bases are TGTGCCAGCAGTGAAGTAGCGGGAGTGATCTACAATGAGCAGTTCCTC.

This clone was seen repeatedly, ten times or more. The chain couples TRBV14 to TRBJ1-2; no firm D call. Germline loops: CDR1 SGHDN, CDR2 FVKESK. The CDR3 runs 14 residues. V lost 0 bases and J 4 bases, leaving 9 bases between the germline ends. CDR3 sequence: CASSQDLGGYGYTF. CDR3 bases: TGTGCCAGCAGCCAAGATCTGGGAGGCTATGGCTACACCTTC. The full variable domain, in which reference TRBV14 and TRBJ1-2 provide the parts outside the CDR3, is EAGVTQFPSHSVIEKGQTVTLRCDPISGHDNLYWYRRVMGKEIKFLLHFVKESKQDESGMPNNRFLAERTGGTYSTLKVQPAELEDSGVYFCASSQDLGGYGYTFGSGTRLTVV.

This clone has a handful of counts. The chain employs TRBV6-1 and TRBJ1-1; unclear D gene. Germline V CDR1 and CDR2: MNHNS, SASEGT. There are 12 residues in the CDR3. V lost 5 bases to trimming and J lost 2 bases, with 6 bases between them. The CDR3 region is CASSHPNTEAFF. The CDR3 region has the DNA TGTGCCAGCAGTCACCCAAACACTGAAGCTTTCTTT.

This clone was found many times. This chain connects TRBV19 to TRBJ1-1; 9 nucleotides line up with TRBD1. This CDR3 has 15 amino acids. Germline CDR1 reads LNHDA; CDR2 reads SQIVND (reference sequence). The V and J ends lost 8 bases and 1 base, in that order; junction bases with no gene match: 8. This chain's CDR3 is CASSRDREWNTEAFF. The CDR3 bases are TGTGCCAGTTCTCGGGACAGGGAGTGGAACACTGAAGCTTTCTTT.

This clone was detected a few times. V and J are TRBV5-4 and TRBJ1-1; TRBD1 aligns across 8 bases. V was pared by 0 bases and J by 4 bases, with 5 bases of the junction left unmatched. Germline assignment: CDR1 SGHNT and CDR2 YYREEE (reference sequence). CDR3 size: 15 residues. The CDR3 here is CASSLAGQVGTEAFF. CDR3 bases: TGTGCCAGCAGCTTGGCGGGACAGGTCGGCACTGAAGCTTTCTTT.

This clone was detected many times. The chain is built from TRBV7-6 and TRBJ2-1; D might be TRBD1 or TRBD2, each matching 5 bases. The CDR3 contains 15 residues. V gave up 1 base and J gave up 0 bases, with 7 bases separating them. Looked up from germline, CDR1 is SGHVS and CDR2 is FNYEAQ. The chain's CDR3 is CASSLGGNSYNEQFF. The CDR3 DNA reads as TGTGCCAGCAGCTTAGGGGGGAACTCCTACAATGAGCAGTTCTTC.

This clone was recorded many times. This chain uses TRBV5-4 with TRBJ1-2; D not certain. V lost 0 bases, J lost 7 bases, and 13 bases lay in between. The CDR3 is 14 amino acids. Per the germline V gene, CDR1 is SGHNT and CDR2 is YYREEE (reference sequence). CDR3 sequence: CASSLETVFSGYTF. DNA for the CDR3: TGTGCCAGCAGCTTGGAAACGGTTTTTAGTGGCTACACCTTC.

This clone was seen repeatedly, ten times or more. The DNA of the CDR3 is TGTGCCAGCAGCTCCTCCGGGACAGGGGGCAATCAGCCCCAGCATTTT. This translates into CASSSSGTGGNQPQHF. V and J are TRBV7-3 and TRBJ1-5, with 10 bases that match TRBD1. The CDR3 consists of 16 residues. The germline CDR1 and CDR2 sequences are SGHTA and FQGTGA. The J segment lost 2 bases and the V segment lost 4 bases, leaving 5 bases of the junction unmatched.

This clone was recorded many times. The chain recombines TRBV27 with TRBJ1-6; a possible D gene is TRBD1 (5 bases). Germline V gene data show CDR1 as MNHEY and CDR2 as SMNVEV (reference sequence). V lost 3 bases to trimming and J lost 10 bases, with 10 bases between them. This CDR3 is 13 amino acids long. CDR3 sequence reads: CASSFSRQSPLHF. In DNA form, the CDR3 reads TGTGCCAGCAGTTTCTCCCGACAGTCACCCCTCCACTTT.

Concerning this clone: A much larger clone lies one base from this, so it may be a read error. V usage is TRBV30 and J usage is TRBJ1-2; maybe TRBD1 (6 bases). There are 15 residues in the CDR3. The germline CDR1 and CDR2 sequences are GTSNPN and SVGIG (reference sequence). The CDR3 reads CVWSVGAGAVYGYTF. CDR3 DNA sequence: TGTGTCTGGAGTGTAGGAGCAGGGGCAGTGTATGGCTACACCTTC.

Ten or more counts support this clone. The J gene is TRBJ2-5, the V gene TRBV7-2; TRBD1 agrees at 8 bases. Germline V gives CDR1 SGHTA, CDR2 FQGNSA. After removal of 4 bases from V and 5 bases from J, the junction contained 3 bases not matched to a gene. The CDR3 spans 13 residues. Here the CDR3 reads CASSSDRVETQYF. The CDR3 DNA follows: TGTGCCAGCAGCTCGGACAGGGTGGAGACCCAGTACTTC. The whole variable domain, filled in from reference TRBV7-2 and TRBJ2-5, reads GAGVSQSPSNKVTEKGKDVELRCDPISGHTALYWYRQSLGQGLEFLIYFQGNSAPDKSGLPSDRFSAERTGGSVSTLTIQRTQQEDSAVYLCASSSDRVETQYFGPGTRLLVL.

J is TRBJ1-1 and V is TRBV6-4; 9 nucleotides match TRBD1. Germline values: CDR1 MRHNA, CDR2 SNTAGT. The length of the CDR3 is 18 residues. J gave up 1 base and V 4 bases, and 13 bases lay outside the gene matches. CDR3 protein: CASSARGDRGYENTEAFF. DNA for the CDR3: TGTGCCAGCAGTGCGAGGGGCGACAGGGGGTATGAGAACACTGAAGCTTTCTTT.